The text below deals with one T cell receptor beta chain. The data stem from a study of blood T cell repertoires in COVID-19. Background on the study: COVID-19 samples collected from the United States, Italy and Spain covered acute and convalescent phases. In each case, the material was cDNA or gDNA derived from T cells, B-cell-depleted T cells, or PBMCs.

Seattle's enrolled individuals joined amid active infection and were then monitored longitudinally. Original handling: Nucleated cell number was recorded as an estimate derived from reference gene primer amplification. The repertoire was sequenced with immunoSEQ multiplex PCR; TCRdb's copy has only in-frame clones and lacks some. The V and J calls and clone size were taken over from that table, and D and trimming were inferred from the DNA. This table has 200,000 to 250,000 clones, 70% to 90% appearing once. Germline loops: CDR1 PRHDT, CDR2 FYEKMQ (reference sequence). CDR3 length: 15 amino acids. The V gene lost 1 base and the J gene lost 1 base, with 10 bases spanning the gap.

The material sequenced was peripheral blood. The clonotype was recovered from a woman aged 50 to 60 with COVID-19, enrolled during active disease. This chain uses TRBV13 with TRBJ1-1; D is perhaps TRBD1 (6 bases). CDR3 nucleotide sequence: TGTGCCAGCAGCTTAGTTGGGGGCTGGAACACTGAAGCTTTCTTT. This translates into CASSLVGGWNTEAFF.